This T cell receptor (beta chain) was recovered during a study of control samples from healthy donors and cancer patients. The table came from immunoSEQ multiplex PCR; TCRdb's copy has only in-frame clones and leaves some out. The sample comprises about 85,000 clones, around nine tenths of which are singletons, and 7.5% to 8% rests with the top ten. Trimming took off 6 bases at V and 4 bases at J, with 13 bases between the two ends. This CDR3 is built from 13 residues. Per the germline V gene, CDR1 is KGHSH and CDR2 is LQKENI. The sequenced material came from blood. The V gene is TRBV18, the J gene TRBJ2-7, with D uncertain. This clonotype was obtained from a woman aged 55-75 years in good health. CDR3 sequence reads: CASSGLGSYEQYF. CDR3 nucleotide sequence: TGTGCCAGCTCCGGCTTGGGTAGTTACGAGCAGTACTTC.